These T cell receptor beta chains were read from a single sample in a study of blood T cell repertoires in COVID-19. TCRdb's copy holds only in-frame clones and misses some; the assay was immunoSEQ multiplex PCR. Of approximately 170,000 clones listed, roughly 84% are singletons. Source material: PBMCs or T cells enriched from blood (not recorded which). These receptors all come from a woman aged 25-40 years who had recovered from COVID-19. Both conserved end residues are part of each CDR3. A D gene is named only where the DNA matches it firmly. Clone size is not always given. Where it is, it says once, few, many or a class for expanded clones.

NA,TRBV12-3/TRBV12-4,NA,TRBJ1-3,TGTGCCAGCAGAGGGGTGGGAGGAAACACCATATATTTT,CASRGVGGNTIYF
NA,TRBV2,NA,TRBJ1-5,TGTGCCAGCAGTGAACACCAGGGAAGCAATCAGCCCCAGCATTTT,CASSEHQGSNQPQHF
NA,TRBV7-3,TRBD2,TRBJ2-3,TGTGCCAGCAAGGAGACTAGCGGGAGGGTTGATACGCAGTATTTT,CASKETSGRVDTQYF
NA,TRBV7-2,TRBD2,TRBJ2-3,TGTGCCAGCACCCTATGGGAGGCTAGCGGGGGGGCAGATACGCAGTATTTT,CASTLWEASGGADTQYF
NA,TRBV3-1/TRBV3-2,TRBD1,TRBJ2-7,TGTGCCAGCAGCCAATCGCCGACAGGGATGGGGGAGCAGTACTTC,CASSQSPTGMGEQYF
few,TRBV28,NA,TRBJ1-5,TGTGCCAGCAATGGCCTTAGCAATCAGCCCCAGCATTTT,CASNGLSNQPQHF
NA,TRBV24-1,NA,TRBJ1-2,TGTGCCACCAGTGTTGGGGCCTATGGCTACACCTTC,CATSVGAYGYTF
NA,TRBV9,NA,TRBJ2-3,TGTGCCAGCAGCGTAGGCCCCAGTCGAGGGGATACGCAGTATTTT,CASSVGPSRGDTQYF
NA,TRBV29-1,NA,TRBJ1-1,TGCAGCGGAATATTAACGGGCACTGAAGCTTTCTTT,CSGILTGTEAFF
NA,TRBV24-1,TRBD2,TRBJ2-1,TGTGCCACCAGTGATTTCGCGGGAGGAAACAATGAGCAGTTCTTC,CATSDFAGGNNEQFF
NA,TRBV7-2,TRBD2,TRBJ2-1,TGTGCCAGCAGCCAACTAGCGGGAGGGCCAAGTGAGCAGTTCTTC,CASSQLAGGPSEQFF
NA,TRBV9,NA,TRBJ2-1,TGTGCCAGCAGCGCATCTGGGGCCCTCGAGCAGTTCTTC,CASSASGALEQFF
NA,TRBV5-4,TRBD1,TRBJ1-2,TGTGCCAGCAGCTGGGACGGACAGGGTAACTATGGCTACACCTTC,CASSWDGQGNYGYTF
NA,TRBV7-2,TRBD1,TRBJ1-1,TGTGCCAGCAGCTTCGACAGGGGAAACACTGAAGCTTTCTTT,CASSFDRGNTEAFF
NA,TRBV2,NA,TRBJ1-6,TGTGCCAGCACCGGTAGGCAGGCCTCCAATTCACCCCTCCACTTT,CASTGRQASNSPLHF
NA,TRBV19,TRBD2,TRBJ2-7,TGTGCCAGTAGTATAGATCGGGGACTACCCATCTACGAGCAGTACTTC,CASSIDRGLPIYEQYF
once,TRBV19,NA,TRBJ2-3,TGTGCCACCGCACATACAAACACAGATACGCAGTATTTT,CATAHTNTDTQYF
few,TRBV5-1,NA,TRBJ2-2,TGCGCCAGCAGCTTGTGGGGCCTCGAACAGGGAGCGAACACCGGGGAGCTGTTTTTT,CASSLWGLEQGANTGELFF
once,TRBV28,NA,TRBJ1-6,TGTGCCAGCAAATTCGAGCCCCGGGACTATTCACCCCTCCACTTT,CASKFEPRDYSPLHF
NA,TRBV6-5,TRBD1,TRBJ1-3,TGTGCCAGCAGTTTGACAGGGATTTTCTCTGGAAACACCATATATTTT,CASSLTGIFSGNTIYF
few,TRBV14,NA,TRBJ2-1,TGTGCCAGCAGCCCCCAGCTTAGCCCCTTGTTCTTC,CASSPQLSPLFF
NA,TRBV30,TRBD1,TRBJ2-7,TGTGCCTGGACGACAGGGGGCGAGCAGTACTTC,CAWTTGGEQYF
NA,TRBV20-1,TRBD1,TRBJ1-3,TGCAGTGCTCGTGACCGGGACAGGGGGACCTCTGGAAACACCATATATTTT,CSARDRDRGTSGNTIYF
NA,TRBV10-3,NA,TRBJ2-7,TGTGCCAAAGCCCGGGGGTCCTACGAGCAGTACTTC,CAKARGSYEQYF
NA,TRBV14,NA,TRBJ1-2,TGTGCCAGCAGCCAAGATGGGACATATGGCTACACCTTC,CASSQDGTYGYTF
NA,TRBV1,NA,TRBJ1-5,TGCACCGCCGCGGCCTGTGTCAATCGCTTCAAATATAGCAATCAGCCCCAGCATTTT,CTAAACVNRFKYSNQPQHF
NA,TRBV4-1,NA,TRBJ1-2,TGCGCCAGCAGCCAGGTCCGGGGATCTAACTATGGCTACACCTTC,CASSQVRGSNYGYTF
NA,TRBV10-2,NA,TRBJ2-1,TGCGCCAGCAGAATAGGGGGATACAATGAGCAGTTCTTC,CASRIGGYNEQFF
few,TRBV3-1/TRBV3-2,TRBD1,TRBJ1-2,TGTGCCAGCAGCCGACCGGGACAGGGATTCTATGGCTACACCTTC,CASSRPGQGFYGYTF
NA,TRBV12-3/TRBV12-4,TRBD1,TRBJ1-1,TGTGCCAGCAGTTCGTCAGGGGGCACTGAAGCTTTCTTT,CASSSSGGTEAFF
NA,TRBV6-5,NA,TRBJ2-5,TGTGCCAGCAGTTGGGGGTTTACAGGGTTAGAGACCCAGTACTTC,CASSWGFTGLETQYF
NA,TRBV4-1,TRBD2,TRBJ2-7,TGCGCCAGCAGCCAAGACGGAGGATCAGCGGGGTCCCCCTTGGAGCAGTACTTC,CASSQDGGSAGSPLEQYF